This T cell receptor (beta chain) originates from a study of early stage breast cancer tumors. The study's findings and limits: Blood repertoires resembled normal breast more than tumor.

The CDR3 totals 16 residues. CDR1 is MGHRA, CDR2 YSYEKL, per germline. V lost 4 bases and J 10 bases, leaving 24 bases between the germline ends. Clones were sequenced by immunoSEQ multiplex PCR, and TCRdb holds only the in-frame ones, with some missing. The sample records fewer than 80,000 clones, around 80% being singletons. As concerns this clone: What it binds is not known.

The receptor's source is a person aged 40 to 50 with breast cancer. The sequenced material came from blood. The chain recombines TRBV4-1 with TRBJ2-3, with D possibly TRBD1 on 5 matching bases. This CDR3 is CASSLQGVRDDSSQYF. The CDR3 bases are TGCGCCAGCAGCCTCCAAGGGGTCAGGGATGATAGTTCGCAGTATTTT.